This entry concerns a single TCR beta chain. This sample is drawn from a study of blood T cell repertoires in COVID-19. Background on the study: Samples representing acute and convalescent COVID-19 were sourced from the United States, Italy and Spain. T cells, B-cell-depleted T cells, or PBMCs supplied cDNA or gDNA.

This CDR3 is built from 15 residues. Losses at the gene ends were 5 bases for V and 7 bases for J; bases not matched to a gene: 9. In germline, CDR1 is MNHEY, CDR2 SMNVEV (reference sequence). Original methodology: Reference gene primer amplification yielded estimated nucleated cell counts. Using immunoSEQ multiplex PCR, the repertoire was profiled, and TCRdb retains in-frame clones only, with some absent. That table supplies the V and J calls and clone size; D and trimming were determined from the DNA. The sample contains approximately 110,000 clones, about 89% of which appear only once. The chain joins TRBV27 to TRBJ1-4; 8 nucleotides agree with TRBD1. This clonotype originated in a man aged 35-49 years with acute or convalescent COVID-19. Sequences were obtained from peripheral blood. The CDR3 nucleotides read TGTGCCAGCAGTGCTACAGGGGGATGGTCTGAAAAACTGTTTTTT. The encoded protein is CASSATGGWSEKLFF.